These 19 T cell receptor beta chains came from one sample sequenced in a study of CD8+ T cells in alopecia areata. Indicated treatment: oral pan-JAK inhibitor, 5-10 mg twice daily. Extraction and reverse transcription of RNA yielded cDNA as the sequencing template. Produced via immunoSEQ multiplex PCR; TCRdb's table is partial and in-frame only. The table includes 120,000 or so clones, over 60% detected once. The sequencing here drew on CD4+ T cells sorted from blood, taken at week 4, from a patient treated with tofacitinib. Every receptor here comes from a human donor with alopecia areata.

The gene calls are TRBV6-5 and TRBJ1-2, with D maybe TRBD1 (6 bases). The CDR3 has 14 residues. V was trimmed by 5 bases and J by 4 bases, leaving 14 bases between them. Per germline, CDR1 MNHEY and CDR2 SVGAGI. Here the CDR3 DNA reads TGTGCCAGCAGTCCGAACAGGGATCTCTATGGCTACACCTTC. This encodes CASSPNRDLYGYTF.

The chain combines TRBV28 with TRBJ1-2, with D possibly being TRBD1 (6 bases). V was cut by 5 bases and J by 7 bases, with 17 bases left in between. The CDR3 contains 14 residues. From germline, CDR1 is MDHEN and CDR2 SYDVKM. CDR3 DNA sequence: TGTGCCAGCAGTCCTCAGGGGAGAGTAGTTGGCTACACCTTC. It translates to CASSPQGRVVGYTF.

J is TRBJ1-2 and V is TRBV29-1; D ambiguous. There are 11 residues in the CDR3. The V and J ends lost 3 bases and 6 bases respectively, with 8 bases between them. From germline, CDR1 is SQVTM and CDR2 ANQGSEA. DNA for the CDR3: TGCAGCGTTGACGGGGTCCATGGCTACACCTTC. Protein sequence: CSVDGVHGYTF.

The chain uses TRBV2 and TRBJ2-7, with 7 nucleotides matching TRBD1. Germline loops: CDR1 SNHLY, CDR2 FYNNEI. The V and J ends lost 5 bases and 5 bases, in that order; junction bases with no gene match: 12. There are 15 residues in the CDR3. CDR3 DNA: TGTGCCAGCAGTATTGACAGGGTCCGTAACGACGAGCAGTACTTC. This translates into CASSIDRVRNDEQYF.

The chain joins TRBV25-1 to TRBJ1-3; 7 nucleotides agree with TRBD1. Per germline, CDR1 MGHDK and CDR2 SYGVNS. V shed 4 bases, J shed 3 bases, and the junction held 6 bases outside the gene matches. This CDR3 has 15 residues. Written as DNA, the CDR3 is TGTGCCAGCAGTGGCCTGACAGGGTTTGGAAACACCATATATTTT. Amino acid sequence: CASSGLTGFGNTIYF.

Here the CDR3 reads CASSPRVATNEKLFF. DNA for the CDR3: TGTGCCAGCAGCCCGAGGGTAGCGACTAATGAAAAACTGTTTTTT. The J gene is TRBJ1-4, the V gene TRBV11-2; D gene uncertain. Trimming took 5 bases from V and 2 from J, leaving 12 bases between them. The length of the CDR3 is 15 residues. The V gene's germline CDR1 is SGHAT and CDR2 FQNNGV.

The CDR3 DNA is TGCAGCGTCAGGACAGGGGGCACTGAAGCTTTCTTT. It specifies CSVRTGGTEAFF. The chain combines TRBV29-1 with TRBJ1-1; TRBD1 aligns across 10 bases. Per germline, CDR1 SQVTM and CDR2 ANQGSEA. This CDR3 has 12 residues. The V and J ends lost 6 bases and 4 bases, in that order; junction bases with no gene match: 2.

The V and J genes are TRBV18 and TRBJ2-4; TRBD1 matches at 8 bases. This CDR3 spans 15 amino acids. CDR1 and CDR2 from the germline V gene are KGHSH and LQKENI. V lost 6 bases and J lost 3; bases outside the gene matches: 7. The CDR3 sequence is CASSHDRGDKNIQYF. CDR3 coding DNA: TGTGCCAGCTCCCACGACAGGGGCGACAAAAACATTCAGTACTTC.

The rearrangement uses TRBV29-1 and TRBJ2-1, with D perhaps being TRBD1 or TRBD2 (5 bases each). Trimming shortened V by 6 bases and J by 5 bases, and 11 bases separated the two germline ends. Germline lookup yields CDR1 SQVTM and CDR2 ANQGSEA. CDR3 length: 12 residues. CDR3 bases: TGCAGCGTCGGGACGGATAACAATGAGCAGTTCTTC. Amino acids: CSVGTDNNEQFF.

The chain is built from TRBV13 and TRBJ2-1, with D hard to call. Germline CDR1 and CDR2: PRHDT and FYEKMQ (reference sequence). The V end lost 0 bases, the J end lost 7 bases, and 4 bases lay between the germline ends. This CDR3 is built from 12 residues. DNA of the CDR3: TGTGCCAGCAGCTTAGGCAGAAATGAGCAGTTCTTC. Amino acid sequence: CASSLGRNEQFF.

CDR3 nucleotides: TGTGCCAGGGGGCGAGTGGGTAACTATGGCTACACCTTC. Translating it yields CARGRVGNYGYTF. V is TRBV25-1 and J is TRBJ1-2; a weak D match, TRBD1 (5 bases). The germline V gene encodes CDR1 MGHDK and CDR2 SYGVNS. This CDR3 comprises 13 residues. V was shortened by 9 bases and J by 1 base, with 12 bases between the two germline ends.

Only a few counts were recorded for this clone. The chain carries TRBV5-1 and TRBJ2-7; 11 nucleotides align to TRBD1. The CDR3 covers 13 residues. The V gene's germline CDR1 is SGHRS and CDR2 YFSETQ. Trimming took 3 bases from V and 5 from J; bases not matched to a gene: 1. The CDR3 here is CASSWTGGHEQYF. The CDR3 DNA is TGCGCCAGCAGCTGGACAGGGGGCCACGAGCAGTACTTC.

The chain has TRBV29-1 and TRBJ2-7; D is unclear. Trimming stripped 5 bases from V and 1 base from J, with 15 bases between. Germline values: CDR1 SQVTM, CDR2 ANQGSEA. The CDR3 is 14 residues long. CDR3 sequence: CSVSHRTNSYEQYF. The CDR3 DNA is TGCAGCGTTAGCCACAGAACTAATTCCTACGAGCAGTACTTC.

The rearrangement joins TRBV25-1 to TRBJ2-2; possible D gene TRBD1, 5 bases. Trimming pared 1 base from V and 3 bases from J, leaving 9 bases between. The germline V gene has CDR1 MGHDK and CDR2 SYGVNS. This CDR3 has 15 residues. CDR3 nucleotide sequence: TGTGCCAGCAGTGAATCAACAGGCTACACCGGGGAGCTGTTTTTT. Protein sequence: CASSESTGYTGELFF.

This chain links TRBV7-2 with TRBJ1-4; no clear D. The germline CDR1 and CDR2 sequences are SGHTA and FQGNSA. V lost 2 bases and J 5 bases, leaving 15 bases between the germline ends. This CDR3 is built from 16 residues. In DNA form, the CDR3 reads TGTGCCAGCAGCTTATCCGCTTCGGTCCGGAATGAAAAACTGTTTTTT. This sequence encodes CASSLSASVRNEKLFF.

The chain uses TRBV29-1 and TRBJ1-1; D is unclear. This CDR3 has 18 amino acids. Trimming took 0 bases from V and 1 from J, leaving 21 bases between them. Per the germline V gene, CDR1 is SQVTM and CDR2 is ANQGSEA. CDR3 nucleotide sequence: TGCAGCGTTGAAGAAAGTCCGCTTATCCAATTTGGGAACACTGAAGCTTTCTTT. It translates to CSVEESPLIQFGNTEAFF.

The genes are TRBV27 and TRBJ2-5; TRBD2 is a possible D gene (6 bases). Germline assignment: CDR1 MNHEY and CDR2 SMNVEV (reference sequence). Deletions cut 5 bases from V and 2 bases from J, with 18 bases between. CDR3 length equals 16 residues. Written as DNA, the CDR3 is TGTGCCAGCAGTAGAACCAACAGCGGGCTACAAGAGACCCAGTACTTC. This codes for CASSRTNSGLQETQYF.

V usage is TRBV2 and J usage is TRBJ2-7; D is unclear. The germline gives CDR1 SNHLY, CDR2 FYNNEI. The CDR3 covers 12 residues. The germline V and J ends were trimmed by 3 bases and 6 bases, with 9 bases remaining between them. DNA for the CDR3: TGTGCCAGCAGTGATGACACGCTCGAGCAGTACTTC. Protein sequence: CASSDDTLEQYF. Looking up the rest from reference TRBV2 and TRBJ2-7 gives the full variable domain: EPEVTQTPSHQVTQMGQEVILRCVPISNHLYFYWYRQILGQKVEFLVSFYNNEISEKSEIFDDQFSVERPDGSNFTLKIRSTKLEDSAMYFCASSDDTLEQYFGPGTRLTVT.

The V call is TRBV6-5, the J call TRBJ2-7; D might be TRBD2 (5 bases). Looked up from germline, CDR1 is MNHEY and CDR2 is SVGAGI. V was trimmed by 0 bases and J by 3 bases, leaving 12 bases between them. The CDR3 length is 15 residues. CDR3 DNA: TGTGCCAGCAGTTACTCGATACCGGGATTCTACGAGCAGTACTTC. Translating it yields CASSYSIPGFYEQYF.